This is a list of T cell receptor beta chains from one sample in a study of graft-versus-host responses after intestinal transplantation. No cognate antigen is known for these TCRs. Some clones are missing from TCRdb's copy, which holds only in-frame ones; the method was immunoSEQ multiplex PCR. The sample includes some 100,000 clones, about 90% of them seen just once. The starting material was unstimulated CD8+ T cells sorted from spleen or lymph node cells, obtained before transplant. These receptors all stem from a human donor who was the organ donor for an intestinal transplant. Each CDR3 is given with its conserved first and last residue. A D gene is named only where the DNA matches it firmly. The listing skips clone size in some rows; elsewhere it reads once, few, many or a size class.

j_call d_call v_call clone_size cdr3_aa cdr3_nt
TRBJ2-5 TRBD1 TRBV10-3 NA CAISESPENDRVSRETQYF TGTGCCATCAGTGAGTCACCCGAAAACGACAGGGTGTCGCGTGAGACCCAGTACTTC
TRBJ2-5 NA TRBV7-6 NA CASSLTASWQETQYF TGTGCCAGCAGCTTAACGGCTAGCTGGCAAGAGACCCAGTACTTC
TRBJ2-6 TRBD1 TRBV4-2 NA CASSQGTGGSGANVLTF TGTGCCAGCAGCCAAGGGACAGGGGGCTCTGGGGCCAACGTCCTGACTTTC
TRBJ2-6 NA TRBV9 once CASSVVTGASSGANVLTF TGTGCCAGCAGCGTAGTCACCGGAGCTAGCTCTGGGGCCAACGTCCTGACTTTC
TRBJ2-3 NA TRBV25-1 NA CASSESGGGTDTQYF TGTGCCAGCAGTGAATCTGGCGGTGGCACAGATACGCAGTATTTT
TRBJ2-2 TRBD1 TRBV7-9 once CASSTIQGVGPGELFF TGTGCCAGCAGCACCATACAGGGGGTCGGACCCGGGGAGCTGTTTTTT
TRBJ2-1 TRBD1 TRBV11-2 NA CASSSQVDRAPFF TGTGCCAGCAGCTCCCAAGTCGACAGGGCCCCGTTCTTC
TRBJ2-7 TRBD2 TRBV5-4 NA CASSTRTSGRFEQYF TGTGCCAGCAGCACTCGGACTAGCGGGAGGTTCGAGCAGTACTTC
TRBJ2-1 NA TRBV9 NA CASSGDGTFNEQFF TGTGCCAGCAGCGGTGACGGGACTTTCAATGAGCAGTTCTTC
TRBJ2-3 NA TRBV5-8 NA CASSFRGGGGDTQYF TGTGCCAGCAGCTTCCGAGGGGGGGGCGGAGATACGCAGTATTTT
TRBJ1-1 NA TRBV6-5 NA CASSLAVNTEAFF TGTGCCAGCAGTTTAGCGGTGAACACTGAAGCTTTCTTT
TRBJ1-5 TRBD1 TRBV2 NA CASTGGQSNQPQHF TGTGCCAGCACTGGGGGACAGTCCAATCAGCCCCAGCATTTT
TRBJ2-3 NA TRBV5-6 NA CASSLGAGSSTDTQYF TGTGCCAGCAGCTTGGGTGCAGGGTCTAGCACAGATACGCAGTATTTT
TRBJ1-2 TRBD1 TRBV6-4 NA CASSLSRDRGFDGYTF TGTGCCAGCAGTTTATCCCGGGACAGGGGATTTGATGGCTACACCTTC
TRBJ1-2 NA TRBV10-1 NA CASSESNTGYGYTF TGCGCCAGCAGTGAGTCGAACACAGGCTATGGCTACACCTTC
TRBJ2-5 TRBD2 TRBV10-3 once CAISDSGGAETQYF TGTGCCATCAGTGATAGCGGGGGGGCAGAGACCCAGTACTTC
TRBJ2-1 NA TRBV11-2 NA CASSSRDFLYNEQFF TGTGCCAGCAGCTCCCGGGACTTCTTGTACAATGAGCAGTTCTTC
TRBJ1-2 NA TRBV2 few CASIDTDYGYTF TGTGCCAGCATTGACACGGACTATGGCTACACCTTC
TRBJ2-3 NA TRBV28 NA CASSLTSLVSTDTQYF TGTGCCAGCAGTCTCACAAGTCTAGTGAGCACAGATACGCAGTATTTT
TRBJ2-2 TRBD1 TRBV30 NA CAWTQQGTGELFF TGTGCCTGGACCCAACAGGGGACCGGGGAGCTGTTTTTT
TRBJ2-5 NA TRBV7-9 NA CASSRDWKETQYF TGTGCCAGCAGCCGGGACTGGAAAGAGACCCAGTACTTC
TRBJ2-2 TRBD2 TRBV7-2 NA CASSSLAGVDGELFF TGTGCCAGCTCTTCTTTGGCGGGGGTGGACGGGGAGCTGTTTTTT
TRBJ1-2 TRBD1 TRBV5-1 NA CASSFRDRLFSYGYTF TGCGCCAGCAGCTTCCGGGACAGGCTATTTTCCTATGGCTACACCTTC
TRBJ1-4 NA TRBV28 NA CASSLTDSPKGKLFF TGTGCCAGCAGTTTAACGGACAGTCCAAAGGGGAAACTGTTTTTT
TRBJ1-2 TRBD1 TRBV6-7 NA CASPEGRDRELGYTF TGTGCCAGCCCCGAAGGCCGGGACAGGGAACTTGGCTACACCTTC
TRBJ1-4 TRBD1 TRBV18 NA CASSPIRGRWDEKLFF TGTGCCAGCTCACCAATCAGGGGGCGGTGGGATGAAAAACTGTTTTTT
TRBJ1-1 TRBD1 TRBV4-1 NA CASSQGGRDSYMNTEAFF TGCGCCAGCAGCCAAGGGGGCCGGGACAGCTACATGAACACTGAAGCTTTCTTT
TRBJ2-7 NA TRBV29-1 NA CSVEGLARGYRGVKNYEQYF TGCAGCGTTGAAGGCCTAGCACGGGGGTACAGGGGAGTAAAAAACTACGAGCAGTACTTC
TRBJ1-2 NA TRBV19 NA CASSIAGGSTYGYTF TGTGCCAGTAGTATCGCCGGGGGTTCAACCTATGGCTACACCTTC
TRBJ1-2 NA TRBV7-9 NA CASSLQGSGYTF TGTGCCAGCAGCTTACAGGGCTCTGGCTACACCTTC
TRBJ2-5 TRBD2 TRBV14 NA CASSQNIAGAAQETQYF TGTGCCAGCAGCCAAAACATAGCGGGGGCTGCTCAAGAGACCCAGTACTTC
TRBJ2-7 TRBD2 TRBV28 NA CASSFSLALAGGDEQYF TGTGCCAGCAGTTTTAGTCTCGCCCTAGCTGGGGGGGACGAGCAGTACTTC
TRBJ2-6 TRBD1 TRBV5-1 NA CASSWTGGGSGANVLTF TGCGCCAGCAGCTGGACAGGGGGAGGGTCTGGGGCCAACGTCCTGACTTTC
TRBJ2-7 NA TRBV7-9 NA CASSLTGKSYEQYF TGTGCCAGCAGCTTAACAGGGAAGTCCTACGAGCAGTACTTC
TRBJ2-5 NA TRBV19 NA CASTDRGGETQYF TGTGCCAGTACGGATAGGGGGGGTGAGACCCAGTACTTC
TRBJ2-3 TRBD2 TRBV30 NA CAWRVAGAQYF TGTGCCTGGAGGGTAGCGGGGGCGCAGTATTTT
TRBJ1-2 TRBD1 TRBV5-8 NA CASSWDREEGYTF TGTGCCAGCAGCTGGGACAGGGAAGAAGGCTACACCTTC
TRBJ2-5 NA TRBV5-4 NA CASSDSNREEAQYF TGTGCCAGCAGCGACTCAAACAGGGAAGAGGCCCAGTACTTC
TRBJ2-7 NA TRBV27 NA CASSPKQLLESSYEQYF TGTGCCAGCAGTCCCAAACAACTTCTGGAGAGCTCCTACGAGCAGTACTTC
TRBJ1-4 NA TRBV7-9 NA CASSYRQKNEKLFF TGTGCCAGCAGCTATAGACAGAAGAATGAAAAACTGTTTTTT
TRBJ2-7 NA TRBV6-1 NA CASSVTGSWYEQYF TGTGCCAGCAGTGTGACAGGTTCGTGGTACGAGCAGTACTTC
TRBJ2-2 NA TRBV27 NA CASYLSGSPGELFF TGTGCCAGTTATCTCTCGGGGAGTCCCGGGGAGCTGTTTTTT
TRBJ2-3 TRBD2 TRBV5-5 NA CASATGVAGAFAADTQYF TGTGCCAGCGCAACAGGGGTAGCGGGAGCTTTTGCCGCAGATACGCAGTATTTT
TRBJ2-3 TRBD1 TRBV10-1 NA CASGQGPDTQYF TGCGCCAGCGGACAGGGTCCAGATACGCAGTATTTT
TRBJ2-5 TRBD1 TRBV28 NA CASSLVRGLETQYF TGTGCCAGCAGTTTGGTCAGGGGGCTAGAGACCCAGTACTTC
TRBJ1-2 TRBD1 TRBV30 NA CAWRGARHRGRDGYTF TGTGCCTGGAGAGGTGCTAGGCACAGGGGGCGGGATGGCTACACCTTC
TRBJ2-1 TRBD2 TRBV5-1 NA CASSLVLAGGPSYNEQFF TGCGCCAGCAGCTTGGTCTTAGCGGGAGGGCCCTCCTACAATGAGCAGTTCTTC
TRBJ1-1 NA TRBV7-3 NA CASSTQGTEAFF TGTGCCAGCAGCACGCAGGGGACTGAAGCTTTCTTT
TRBJ2-1 NA TRBV5-5 NA CASSPLPRTYNEQFF TGTGCCAGCAGCCCATTACCGAGGACCTACAATGAGCAGTTCTTC
TRBJ1-4 NA TRBV13 NA CASSSNTGPTNEKLFF TGTGCCAGCAGCTCAAATACAGGGCCCACTAATGAAAAACTGTTTTTT